The present entry profiles one T cell receptor beta chain with its context. Antigen specificity is unknown. The data belong to a study of OX40 agonist ivuxolimab in advanced cancers. Study in general: Ivuxolimab, which is an agonistic anti-OX40 (CD134) antibody, was administered to the patients. A partial response was reached by three patients: one with hepatocellular carcinoma and two with cutaneous melanoma. Findings of the study overall: There were, on average, more expanded clones in CD8+ T cells than in CD4+. At 0.1-3.0 mg/kg, partial responders had clonal expansion among the lowest observed.

Using immunoSEQ multiplex PCR, the repertoire was profiled, and TCRdb retains in-frame clones only, with some absent. The data show about 77,000 clones, with over 75% seen just once and 6.2% held by the top ten. The germline V gene encodes CDR1 LGHNA and CDR2 YSLEER. The V end lost 1 base, the J end lost 1 base, and 7 bases lay between the germline ends. There are 14 residues in the CDR3. Sequenced here: CD4+ or CD8+ T cells sorted from blood, sampled in a trial of the OX40 agonist ivuxolimab. The clonotype was recovered from an adult with an advanced solid tumor such as melanoma, head and neck, liver or kidney cancer. J is TRBJ1-2 and V is TRBV4-3; D call uncertain. CDR3 DNA: TGCGCCAGCAGCCAAGCTTTCCTTAACTATGGCTACACCTTC. This gives the protein CASSQAFLNYGYTF.